The 3 T cell receptor beta chains in this list originate from one sample, sequenced in a study of blood T cell repertoires in COVID-19. Sequenced by immunoSEQ multiplex PCR; TCRdb stores in-frame clones only, minus some. The sample has approximately 97,000 clones, just over 85% seen once. Input material: peripheral blood. These receptors were collected from a man aged 50 to 59 with COVID-19, enrolled during active disease.

The chain joins TRBV2 to TRBJ2-7, with a weak D call TRBD1 (5 bases). The germline gives CDR1 SNHLY, CDR2 FYNNEI. V lost 0 bases, J lost 4 bases, and 13 bases lay in between. This CDR3 has 15 amino acids. Written as DNA, the CDR3 is TGTGCCAGCAGTGAAGCGCTTCAGGGCGGTTACGAGCAGTACTTC. Its protein product is CASSEALQGGYEQYF.

The chain recombines TRBV10-3 with TRBJ2-7; the match to TRBD1 covers 9 bases. Germline assignment: CDR1 ENHRY and CDR2 SYGVKD. CDR3 length equals 14 residues. V lost 2 bases to trimming and J lost 1 base; unmatched junction nucleotides: 0. The chain's CDR3 is CAISEDRGSYEQYF. CDR3 sequence (DNA): TGTGCCATCAGTGAGGACAGGGGGTCCTACGAGCAGTACTTC.

V is TRBV5-8 and J is TRBJ1-4, with D possibly being TRBD1 (6 bases). The germline V gene encodes CDR1 SGHTS and CDR2 YDEGEE. CDR3 length: 16 amino acids. V lost 0 bases and J 0 bases, leaving 9 bases between the germline ends. This CDR3 reads CASSLADSTTNEKLFF. The DNA of the CDR3 is TGTGCCAGCAGCTTGGCGGACAGCACAACTAATGAAAAACTGTTTTTT.